What follows are 18 T cell receptor beta chains derived from one specimen sequenced in a study of T cell responses to AZD1222 COVID-19 vaccine. TCRdb's table, derived via immunoSEQ multiplex PCR, lists solely in-frame clones and lacks some. The data hold some 110,000 clones, with 80% to 85% observed a single time. Sequenced here: peripheral blood, sampled on day 0 of AZD1222 vaccination. Receptors originate from an adult in good health.

CDR3: CASSPSQGPGQPQHF. The CDR3 nucleotides read TGCGCCAGCAGCCCATCACAGGGGCCCGGTCAGCCCCAGCATTTT. The J gene is TRBJ1-5, the V gene TRBV5-1; 7 bases align to TRBD1. The CDR3 has 15 residues. CDR1 and CDR2 (germline): SGHRS, YFSETQ. The V gene end was trimmed by 4 bases and the J gene end by 6 bases; junction bases not matched to a gene: 10.

On this clone: A junction boundary mismatches the germline segment, possibly from a read error. The J gene is TRBJ1-2, the V gene TRBV2, with D unclear. This CDR3 spans 11 amino acids. Germline V gives CDR1 SNHLY, CDR2 FYNNEI. The CDR3 coding sequence is TGTGCCAGCAGTGAGAGGGTTACGGAGAGATTC. Translation: CASSERVTERF.

The chain is built from TRBV5-1 and TRBJ1-6, with D maybe TRBD1 (6 bases). V lost 1 base and J lost 6, with 11 bases in between. Germline CDR1 and CDR2: SGHRS and YFSETQ. The CDR3 has 15 amino acids. The CDR3 region is CASSLRAGVNSPLHF. In DNA, the CDR3 is TGCGCCAGCAGCTTGAGGGCAGGGGTTAATTCACCCCTCCACTTT.

The table lists this clone with a count of one. The chain joins TRBV2 to TRBJ1-2; the D is unclear. Germline values: CDR1 SNHLY, CDR2 FYNNEI. This CDR3 has 12 amino acids. V was cut by 3 bases and J by 8 bases, with 10 bases left in between. The CDR3 loop is CASSDLSWGYTF. The CDR3 nucleotides read TGTGCCAGCAGTGATCTCTCCTGGGGCTACACCTTC.

The gene calls are TRBV6-5 and TRBJ1-2, with 8 bases identical to TRBD1. The CDR3 loop spans 13 amino acids. Trimming cost V 2 bases and J 8 bases; bases outside gene matches: 4. CDR1 is MNHEY and CDR2 is SVGAGI in the germline V gene. The CDR3 DNA sequence: TGTGCCAGCAGTTACCAGGGGGCGGGCGGCTACACCTTC. This translates into CASSYQGAGGYTF.

The rearrangement uses TRBV19 and TRBJ1-1, with 7 bases aligning to TRBD1. This CDR3 has 15 amino acids. J was trimmed by 4 bases and V by 6 bases; bases with no gene match: 11. Germline values: CDR1 LNHDA, CDR2 SQIVND (reference sequence). As DNA, the CDR3 is TGTGCCAGTAGAAGGACAGGCCTCTATGGCACTGAAGCTTTCTTT. It yields the protein CASRRTGLYGTEAFF.

The chain carries TRBV29-1 and TRBJ1-4, with D possibly matching TRBD1 (6 bases). CDR3 length: 14 residues. Trimming took off 6 bases at V and 5 bases at J, with 16 bases between the two ends. Per the germline V gene, CDR1 is SQVTM and CDR2 is ANQGSEA. Here the CDR3 reads CSVAEAGANEKLFF. DNA of the CDR3: TGCAGCGTCGCGGAGGCAGGGGCGAATGAAAAACTGTTTTTT. The entire variable domain, with the rest obtained from reference TRBV29-1 and TRBJ1-4, is as follows: SAVISQKPSRDICQRGTSLTIQCQVDSQVTMMFWYRQQPGQSLTLIATANQGSEATYESGFVIDKFPISRPNLTFSTLTVSNMSPEDSSIYLCSVAEAGANEKLFFGSGTQLSVL.

This chain connects TRBV28 to TRBJ1-2; D remains ambiguous. Per germline, CDR1 MDHEN and CDR2 SYDVKM. CDR3 length equals 12 residues. V lost 1 base and J 8 bases, leaving 8 bases between the germline ends. CDR3 nucleotide sequence: TGTGCCAGCAGTTTATACTCAAAAGGCTACACCTTC. Protein product: CASSLYSKGYTF.

The chain couples TRBV9 to TRBJ2-5, with D maybe TRBD1 (6 bases). Deletions cut 0 bases from V and 1 base from J, with 13 bases between. CDR3 length equals 16 residues. Germline values: CDR1 SGDLS, CDR2 YYNGEE. The CDR3 DNA reads as TGTGCCAGCAGCGTAGGGCCAGGGGAAATCCAAGAGACCCAGTACTTC. It translates to CASSVGPGEIQETQYF.

The chain joins TRBV28 to TRBJ2-1; 14 bases line up with TRBD2. Germline V CDR1 and CDR2: MDHEN, SYDVKM. The CDR3 is 18 residues long. V lost 4 bases, J lost 8 bases, and 13 bases stayed unmatched. The CDR3 region has the DNA TGTGCCAGCAGTTCATTGACTAGCGGGAGGGCCCGGGGATATGAGCAGTTCTTC. Amino acid sequence: CASSSLTSGRARGYEQFF.

The rearrangement uses TRBV7-2 and TRBJ1-2; D is uncertain. Per the germline V gene, CDR1 is SGHTA and CDR2 is FQGNSA. The CDR3 totals 14 residues. Trimming cost V 2 bases and J 4 bases, with 11 bases left between them. As DNA, the CDR3 is TGTGCCAGCAGCTTAAACCCGGGTTTCTATGGCTACACCTTC. Translated, it gives CASSLNPGFYGYTF.

The V and J genes are TRBV28 and TRBJ1-4, with no clear D. Deletions cut 5 bases from V and 0 bases from J, with 13 bases between. Per the germline V gene, CDR1 is MDHEN and CDR2 is SYDVKM. This CDR3 spans 16 amino acids. CDR3 DNA sequence: TGTGCCAGCAGTCCCTTTAGAGCCGCAACTAATGAAAAACTGTTTTTT. Residues: CASSPFRAATNEKLFF.

The CDR3 bases are TGTGCCAGCAGTTGGGGACAGATGAACACTGAAGCTTTCTTT. It is translated as CASSWGQMNTEAFF. The chain couples TRBV28 to TRBJ1-1, with TRBD1 identical over 7 bases. CDR1 MDHEN and CDR2 SYDVKM come from the germline V gene. The ends lost 4 bases at V and 0 bases at J; junction bases unmatched: 2. This CDR3 has 14 residues.

The V call is TRBV4-3, the J call TRBJ2-3, with D perhaps matching TRBD1 (5 bases). The CDR3 loop spans 13 amino acids. The V gene's germline CDR1 is LGHNA and CDR2 YSLEER. V gave up 4 bases and J gave up 4 bases, with 9 bases separating them. The CDR3 bases are TGCGCCAGCAGCCGCATACAGGCAGATACGCAGTATTTT. Its protein product is CASSRIQADTQYF.

The rearrangement joins TRBV19 to TRBJ2-2; no definite D call. The V end lost 9 bases, the J end lost 7 bases, and 9 bases lay between the germline ends. In germline, CDR1 is LNHDA, CDR2 SQIVND (reference sequence). This CDR3 comprises 11 residues. For the CDR3, the DNA is TGTGCCAGCCTAAGTAGCGGGGAGCTGTTTTTT. Amino acids: CASLSSGELFF.

This chain uses TRBV28 with TRBJ1-5, with TRBD1 matching 7 bases. V shed 4 bases, J shed 4 bases, and the junction held 1 base outside the gene matches. The CDR3 has 13 amino acids. Germline V gives CDR1 MDHEN, CDR2 SYDVKM. CDR3 DNA: TGTGCCAGCAGTTCGGGACAGAATCAGCCCCAGCATTTT. Protein: CASSSGQNQPQHF.

The chain couples TRBV5-8 to TRBJ2-7, with D perhaps assigned TRBD1 or TRBD2 (5 bases each). The CDR3 sequence is 15 residues long. Germline CDR1 and CDR2: SGHTS and YDEGEE. V dropped 0 bases and J dropped 1 base, with 11 bases sitting between them. This CDR3 reads CASSLGGAISYEQYF. The CDR3, as DNA: TGTGCCAGCAGCTTGGGAGGGGCTATATCCTACGAGCAGTACTTC.

The rearrangement uses TRBV29-1 and TRBJ1-3, with no clear D. Deletions cut 7 bases from V and 4 bases from J, with 8 bases between. There are 11 residues in the CDR3. CDR1 SQVTM and CDR2 ANQGSEA come from the germline V gene. The CDR3 loop is CSAGRGNTIYF. The CDR3 nucleotides read TGCAGCGCCGGTAGGGGAAACACCATATATTTT.